Listed below are T cell receptor beta chains from one sample, sequenced in a study of T cell responses to AZD1222 COVID-19 vaccine. This table comes from immunoSEQ multiplex PCR, and its TCRdb copy is limited to in-frame clones, with some not included. Here the sample spans about 130,000 clones, about 94% being singletons. The sample here was peripheral blood, taken on day 0 of AZD1222 vaccination. These receptor sequences come from an adult in good health. CDR3s include the opening cysteine and the closing phenylalanine or tryptophan. Fields, in order: D gene, clone size, V gene, CDR3 length, J gene, CDR3 protein, CDR3 DNA. D genes are given only for firm matches. Size is omitted from some rows. Given values are once, few, many or a class for expanded clones.

D: -
size: once
V: TRBV5-6
length: 14
J: TRBJ2-1
CDR3: CASSLGTSFNEQFF
DNA: TGTGCCAGCAGCTTGGGAACTAGCTTCAATGAGCAGTTCTTC

D: -
size: few
V: TRBV2
length: 14
J: TRBJ2-7
CDR3: CASSRGGLTYEQYF
DNA: TGTGCCAGCAGTAGGGGGGGTCTGACCTACGAGCAGTACTTC

D: -
size: -
V: TRBV10-2
length: 13
J: TRBJ1-1
CDR3: CASSEIEGTEAFF
DNA: TGCGCCAGCAGTGAGATCGAGGGTACTGAAGCTTTCTTT

D: -
size: -
V: TRBV12-3/TRBV12-4
length: 13
J: TRBJ1-1
CDR3: CASSLKGATEAFF
DNA: TGTGCCAGCAGTTTAAAAGGGGCAACCGAAGCTTTCTTT

D: TRBD1
size: -
V: TRBV19
length: 15
J: TRBJ1-1
CDR3: CASSPIWTGDTEAFF
DNA: TGTGCCAGTAGTCCGATTTGGACAGGGGACACTGAAGCTTTCTTT

D: TRBD1
size: -
V: TRBV18
length: 15
J: TRBJ1-2
CDR3: CASSRQGDSRNGYTF
DNA: TGTGCCAGCTCACGACAGGGGGACTCAAGGAATGGCTACACCTTC

D: -
size: -
V: TRBV19
length: 17
J: TRBJ1-1
CDR3: CASSIPQKTRGLTEAFF
DNA: TGTGCCAGTAGTATCCCCCAAAAGACGAGGGGCCTTACTGAAGCTTTCTTT

D: TRBD2
size: -
V: TRBV5-5
length: 17
J: TRBJ2-5
CDR3: CASSLGLAGLVFGTQYF
DNA: TGTGCCAGCAGCTTGGGACTAGCGGGGCTCGTATTTGGGACCCAGTACTTC

D: -
size: -
V: TRBV7-6
length: 16
J: TRBJ1-3
CDR3: CASSLSQGLGGNTIYF
DNA: TGTGCCAGCAGCTTAAGTCAGGGGCTCGGTGGAAACACCATATATTTT

D: -
size: -
V: TRBV6-1
length: 15
J: TRBJ2-3
CDR3: CASTEQRSHSDTQYF
DNA: TGTGCCAGCACTGAACAGCGGTCCCACTCAGATACGCAGTATTTT

D: -
size: -
V: TRBV6-5
length: 15
J: TRBJ2-3
CDR3: CASSYSVGDTDTQYF
DNA: TGTGCCAGCAGTTACTCGGTGGGGGACACAGATACGCAGTATTTT

D: -
size: -
V: TRBV30
length: 13
J: TRBJ2-5
CDR3: CARSVEDGETQYF
DNA: TGTGCCCGGAGTGTAGAGGACGGAGAGACCCAGTACTTC

D: TRBD1
size: -
V: TRBV12-3/TRBV12-4
length: 13
J: TRBJ1-1
CDR3: CASSKTGRTEAFF
DNA: TGTGCCAGCAGCAAGACAGGGCGCACTGAAGCTTTCTTT

D: TRBD1
size: -
V: TRBV7-9
length: 16
J: TRBJ1-1
CDR3: CASSPHRGGSRTEAFF
DNA: TGTGCCAGCAGCCCCCACAGGGGCGGATCCCGGACTGAAGCTTTCTTT

D: -
size: -
V: TRBV5-1
length: 17
J: TRBJ1-3
CDR3: CASSSASGGFSGNTIYF
DNA: TGCGCCAGCAGCTCGGCTTCTGGAGGCTTCTCTGGAAACACCATATATTTT

D: TRBD1
size: -
V: TRBV6-5
length: 15
J: TRBJ1-2
CDR3: CASSYSIGTEYGYTF
DNA: TGTGCCAGCAGTTACTCGATAGGGACAGAGTATGGCTACACCTTC

D: TRBD2
size: -
V: TRBV7-2
length: 15
J: TRBJ2-7
CDR3: CASSFRLAGGYEQYF
DNA: TGTGCCAGCAGCTTTCGCCTAGCGGGGGGCTACGAGCAGTACTTC

D: -
size: -
V: TRBV6-5
length: 14
J: TRBJ1-5
CDR3: CASWMGGWNQPQHF
DNA: TGTGCCAGCTGGATGGGGGGGTGGAATCAGCCCCAGCATTTT

D: -
size: once
V: TRBV6-2/TRBV6-3
length: 20
J: TRBJ1-5
CDR3: CASSYGWPPSALYSNQPQHF
DNA: TGTGCCAGCAGTTACGGCTGGCCCCCCTCGGCCCTCTATAGCAATCAGCCCCAGCATTTT

D: -
size: -
V: TRBV7-2
length: 15
J: TRBJ2-3
CDR3: CASSLHRGVTDTQYF
DNA: TGTGCCAGCAGTTTACATCGTGGGGTGACAGATACGCAGTATTTT

D: -
size: once
V: TRBV9
length: 15
J: TRBJ2-1
CDR3: CASSAGLTGGDEQFF
DNA: TGTGCCAGCAGCGCCGGACTGACAGGAGGCGATGAGCAGTTCTTC

D: TRBD1
size: -
V: TRBV7-2
length: 15
J: TRBJ2-5
CDR3: CASSGRTGGGETQYF
DNA: TGTGCCAGCAGCGGTCGGACAGGGGGCGGTGAGACCCAGTACTTC

D: -
size: -
V: TRBV6-5
length: 13
J: TRBJ1-2
CDR3: CASSRQVGRGYTF
DNA: TGTGCCAGCAGTCGACAGGTCGGCCGCGGCTACACCTTC

D: -
size: -
V: TRBV5-1
length: 14
J: TRBJ1-1
CDR3: CASSSRQLNTEAFF
DNA: TGCGCCAGCAGCTCCCGACAGTTAAACACTGAAGCTTTCTTT

D: -
size: once
V: TRBV9
length: 15
J: TRBJ2-5
CDR3: CASSVGSAYQETQYF
DNA: TGTGCCAGCAGCGTAGGGAGCGCGTACCAAGAGACCCAGTACTTC

D: TRBD1
size: -
V: TRBV4-1
length: 15
J: TRBJ1-1
CDR3: CASSHTDRVVPEAFF
DNA: TGCGCCAGCAGCCATACTGACAGGGTTGTACCTGAAGCTTTCTTT

D: -
size: -
V: TRBV11-2
length: 13
J: TRBJ1-4
CDR3: CASSPDINEKLFF
DNA: TGTGCCAGCAGCCCGGACATTAATGAAAAACTGTTTTTT

D: -
size: -
V: TRBV28
length: 13
J: TRBJ2-7
CDR3: CASSSPNSYEQYF
DNA: TGTGCCAGCAGTTCACCTAATTCCTACGAGCAGTACTTC

D: TRBD2
size: -
V: TRBV6-5
length: 15
J: TRBJ2-7
CDR3: CASSYGGLAGEVQYF
DNA: TGTGCCAGCAGTTACGGGGGACTAGCGGGGGAAGTGCAGTACTTC

D: TRBD1
size: -
V: TRBV6-5
length: 15
J: TRBJ1-3
CDR3: CASSYQGAYGNTIYF
DNA: TGTGCCAGCAGTTACCAGGGGGCCTATGGAAACACCATATATTTT

D: TRBD1
size: -
V: TRBV29-1
length: 13
J: TRBJ1-1
CDR3: CSISQGDRAEAFF
DNA: TGCAGCATTTCCCAAGGGGACAGGGCTGAAGCTTTCTTT

D: -
size: once
V: TRBV6-4
length: 14
J: TRBJ2-1
CDR3: CASSVTGTINEQFF
DNA: TGTGCCAGCAGTGTGACGGGCACAATCAATGAGCAGTTCTTC

D: TRBD1
size: -
V: TRBV29-1
length: 14
J: TRBJ1-5
CDR3: CSVGTGDLDQPQHF
DNA: TGCAGCGTTGGTACAGGGGACCTCGATCAGCCCCAGCATTTT

D: -
size: -
V: TRBV7-9
length: 14
J: TRBJ2-1
CDR3: CASSLGAGYNEQFF
DNA: TGTGCCAGCAGCTTAGGGGCAGGGTACAATGAGCAGTTCTTC

D: -
size: -
V: TRBV25-1
length: 12
J: TRBJ2-7
CDR3: CASSGHTYEQYF
DNA: TGTGCCAGCAGTGGACATACGTACGAGCAGTACTTC

D: -
size: once
V: TRBV21-1
length: 14
J: TRBJ1-5
CDR3: CASSNQPSNQPQHF
DNA: TGTGCCAGCAGCAACCAACCTAGCAATCAGCCCCAGCATTTT

D: -
size: -
V: TRBV7-2
length: 14
J: TRBJ1-1
CDR3: CASSFKSGGTEAFF
DNA: TGTGCCAGCAGCTTTAAATCGGGGGGCACTGAAGCTTTCTTT

D: -
size: once
V: TRBV11-3
length: 13
J: TRBJ1-1
CDR3: CASSLQGITEAFF
DNA: TGTGCCAGCAGCCTACAGGGAATAACTGAAGCTTTCTTT

D: -
size: -
V: TRBV9
length: 16
J: TRBJ2-6
CDR3: CASSAGQGSGANVLTF
DNA: TGTGCCAGCAGCGCAGGCCAGGGCTCTGGGGCCAACGTCCTGACTTTC

D: -
size: -
V: TRBV28
length: 13
J: TRBJ1-4
CDR3: CASVRALNEKLFF
DNA: TGTGCCAGCGTTCGGGCACTGAACGAGAAACTGTTTTTT

D: -
size: -
V: TRBV5-4
length: 13
J: TRBJ1-1
CDR3: CASSLGGATEAFF
DNA: TGTGCCAGCAGCTTGGGGGGAGCCACTGAAGCTTTCTTT

D: TRBD1
size: -
V: TRBV11-2
length: 14
J: TRBJ1-2
CDR3: CASSTVQGDYGYTF
DNA: TGTGCCAGCAGCACAGTACAGGGGGACTATGGCTACACCTTC

D: -
size: -
V: TRBV2
length: 14
J: TRBJ1-1
CDR3: CASSLDSVNTEAFF
DNA: TGTGCCAGCAGCCTGGACAGCGTGAACACTGAAGCTTTCTTT

D: TRBD2
size: -
V: TRBV29-1
length: 13
J: TRBJ2-3
CDR3: CSVENGGADTQYF
DNA: TGCAGCGTTGAGAACGGGGGGGCAGATACGCAGTATTTT

D: -
size: -
V: TRBV6-5
length: 12
J: TRBJ2-3
CDR3: CASTRGTDTQYF
DNA: TGTGCCAGCACTCGGGGGACAGATACGCAGTATTTT

D: -
size: -
V: TRBV6-6
length: 16
J: TRBJ1-1
CDR3: CASSYSNQGANTEAFF
DNA: TGTGCCAGCAGTTACTCGAATCAGGGAGCGAACACTGAAGCTTTCTTT

D: -
size: -
V: TRBV29-1
length: 14
J: TRBJ2-1
CDR3: CSTSHRVGGREQFF
DNA: TGCAGCACCAGTCACAGGGTAGGTGGGCGCGAGCAGTTCTTC

D: -
size: -
V: TRBV30
length: 13
J: TRBJ2-7
CDR3: CAYEGVSSYEQYF
DNA: TGTGCCTACGAGGGGGTAAGCTCCTACGAGCAGTACTTC

D: -
size: -
V: TRBV2
length: 14
J: TRBJ1-4
CDR3: CASSDGSTNEKLFF
DNA: TGTGCCAGCAGTGATGGATCAACTAATGAAAAACTGTTTTTT